The rows below give T cell receptor beta chains drawn from one sample of a study of cytomegalovirus exposure and HLA in healthy donors. Generated by immunoSEQ multiplex PCR, the TCRdb table keeps only in-frame clones and is missing some. The sample shows 100,000 to 150,000 clones, roughly four fifths of them seen only once. Sequencing used PBMCs. All receptors derive from a woman in her fifties or sixties in good health and CMV-seronegative. Each CDR3 is given with its conserved first and last residue. A D gene is named only where the DNA matches it firmly. Where a row states a size, it is once, few, many or the class of an expanded clone; other rows omit it.

j_call d_call v_call clone_size cdr3_nt cdr3_aa
TRBJ2-1 TRBD2 TRBV7-9 - TGTGCCAGCAGCTACCGGGGGGTGGGCGGTGTCAATGAGCAGTTCTTC CASSYRGVGGVNEQFF
TRBJ2-1 TRBD2 TRBV7-3 - TGTGCCAGCAGCCAGACTAGCGGGAAGTACAATGAGCAGTTCTTC CASSQTSGKYNEQFF
TRBJ1-3 - TRBV7-2 - TGTGCCAGCAGCGGAAGTGTTGGCAGGGGCTCTGGAAACACCATATATTTT CASSGSVGRGSGNTIYF
TRBJ2-3 TRBD1 TRBV10-3 few TGTGCCATCAGTGAACGTGACAGGGGAACAGATACGCAGTATTTT CAISERDRGTDTQYF
TRBJ2-3 TRBD1 TRBV2 - TGTGCCAGCAGCTCCCGGGACAGACGAGCTGATACGCAGTATTTT CASSSRDRRADTQYF
TRBJ2-3 TRBD2 TRBV7-2 - TGTGCCAGCAGCCCTAAACTAGCGGGAGGGACTAGCACAGATACGCAGTATTTT CASSPKLAGGTSTDTQYF
TRBJ2-4 TRBD1 TRBV4-2 - TGTGCCAGCAGCCAAACCGACAGGGGAGCCAAAAACATTCAGTACTTC CASSQTDRGAKNIQYF
TRBJ1-1 - TRBV28 - TGTGCCAGCAGTTTGGGCAGCATGAACACTGAAGCTTTCTTT CASSLGSMNTEAFF
TRBJ2-7 TRBD2 TRBV7-8 - TGTGCCAGCAGCTCCCAGACTCCGGGACTAGCGTACGAGCAGTACTTC CASSSQTPGLAYEQYF
TRBJ2-2 TRBD1 TRBV5-1 - TGCGCCAGCAGCTCGATTATTACAGGGGCCGGGGAGCTGTTTTTT CASSSIITGAGELFF
TRBJ2-2 - TRBV6-1 few TGTGCCAGCATAGACACCGGGGAGCTGTTTTTT CASIDTGELFF
TRBJ2-2 TRBD2 TRBV5-4 - TGTGCCAGCAGCTCTAGCGGGAGGGCGCACACCGGGGAGCTGTTTTTT CASSSSGRAHTGELFF
TRBJ1-4 - TRBV7-2 - TGTGCCAGCAGCAAATCGGGTTTCGCAGATGAAAAACTGTTTTTT CASSKSGFADEKLFF
TRBJ1-1 - TRBV9 - TGTGCCAGCAGTCCCCCGGGGGGCGTTGAAGCTTTCTTT CASSPPGGVEAFF
TRBJ2-7 TRBD2 TRBV6-5 - TGTGCCAGCAGTTACTCGTCTAGCGGGAGTTACGAGCAGTACTTC CASSYSSSGSYEQYF
TRBJ1-1 - TRBV5-1 - TGCGCCAGCAGCCCCGAAGGGGTTGGCGCTTTCTTT CASSPEGVGAFF
TRBJ2-3 - TRBV6-5 - TGTGCCAGCCACCGGGTCGCGGCCCACGATACGCAGTATTTT CASHRVAAHDTQYF
TRBJ2-3 - TRBV7-6 many TGTGCCAGCAGCTCTAGCGTTGAGGGCACAGATACGCAGTATTTT CASSSSVEGTDTQYF
TRBJ1-2 TRBD1 TRBV18 - TGTGCCAGCTCACCGAAGGGACAGGGGGACTCCTATGGCTACACCTTC CASSPKGQGDSYGYTF
TRBJ1-1 - TRBV4-1 - TGCGCCAGCAGCCAAGGACTCGCGGGGTCAGACACTGAAGCTTTCTTT CASSQGLAGSDTEAFF
TRBJ1-1 - TRBV6-5 once TGTGCCAGCAAAGGGAGTACCACTGAAGCTTTCTTT CASKGSTTEAFF
TRBJ2-6 TRBD1 TRBV6-4 - TGTGCCACCGCGGACAGGGCTGGGGCCAACGTCCTGACTTTC CATADRAGANVLTF
TRBJ2-7 TRBD1 TRBV10-1 - TGCGCCAGCAGTGAGCCCGGGACAGGGCAATGCGAGCAGTACTTC CASSEPGTGQCEQYF
TRBJ1-2 - TRBV7-9 few TGTGCCAGCAGACCCGGCGGGAAAGAGGGCTACACCTTC CASRPGGKEGYTF
TRBJ1-5 - TRBV2 few TGTGCCAGCAGGGCAGACCAGGGTGGGTGGCAGCCCCAGCATTTT CASRADQGGWQPQHF
TRBJ2-5 - TRBV6-5 - TGTGCCAGCAGCCTCTTAGGGGCCGTGGGGGAGACCCAGTACTTC CASSLLGAVGETQYF
TRBJ2-3 - TRBV2 - TGTGCCAGCAGCTCAGGACTTTCAGGTATCACAGATACGCAGTATTTT CASSSGLSGITDTQYF
TRBJ2-7 - TRBV14 - TGTGCCAGCAGCCAATGGGGGGACTCCTACGAGCAGTACTTC CASSQWGDSYEQYF
TRBJ2-5 - TRBV1 - TGCACCAGCAGCCTTGCGACTAGCGTGGAGACCCAGTACTTC CTSSLATSVETQYF
TRBJ2-2 TRBD1 TRBV5-4 - TGTGCCAGCAGCTGGGTTACAGGGGAGGGGGAGCTGTTTTTT CASSWVTGEGELFF
TRBJ1-4 - TRBV5-8 - TGTGCCAGCAGCGTGGGTGTCGGAGTAAATGAAAAACTGTTTTTT CASSVGVGVNEKLFF
TRBJ2-2 - TRBV19 - TGTGCCAGTAGTATAGTTCTGGACACAAGGACCGGGGAGCTGTTTTTT CASSIVLDTRTGELFF
TRBJ2-5 TRBD1 TRBV6-1 - TGTGCCAGCAGTTTGGGACAGGGTCAAAAAGAGACCCAGTACTTC CASSLGQGQKETQYF
TRBJ1-5 - TRBV27 - TGTGCCAGCAGTCCAACCAGTAATCAGCCCCAGCATTTT CASSPTSNQPQHF
TRBJ2-1 TRBD2 TRBV9 - TGTGCCAGCAGCGTAGACCCAAGCGGGAGGGCCGTTAATGAGCAGTTCTTC CASSVDPSGRAVNEQFF
TRBJ1-1 TRBD1 TRBV4-3 - TGCGCCAGCAGCCAGCCGGGACAGGGGTTGATAACTTTCTTT CASSQPGQGLITFF
TRBJ1-1 - TRBV5-1 - TGCGCCAGCAGCTTGTTGGCGGGTGGAGTGAACACTGAAGCTTTCTTT CASSLLAGGVNTEAFF
TRBJ2-1 - TRBV7-2 - TGTGCCAGCAGCTTAGGCCGGACTCCTGGCAACAATGAGCAGTTCTTC CASSLGRTPGNNEQFF
TRBJ1-2 - TRBV30 - TGTGCCTGGAGTAAGGTGTCGAACAGCAAGAACTATGGCTACACCTTC CAWSKVSNSKNYGYTF
TRBJ1-2 - TRBV5-6 - TGTGCCAGCAGCTTGTCCGGGGTTGGGAACTATGGCTACACCTTC CASSLSGVGNYGYTF
TRBJ1-2 - TRBV15 - TGTGCCACCAGCAGCCCACACCGGGACAAGAACTATGGCTACACCTTC CATSSPHRDKNYGYTF
TRBJ1-1 TRBD1 TRBV29-1 - TGCAGCGTTCTGACAGGGGGTCTAGACACTGAAGCTTTCTTT CSVLTGGLDTEAFF
TRBJ2-3 - TRBV6-6 - TGTGCCAGCAGCCCCCCGTCTGATACGCAGTATTTT CASSPPSDTQYF
TRBJ1-1 - TRBV2 - TGTGCCAGCAGTGAAGCGCGGGGCAGGGAAGCTTTCTTT CASSEARGREAFF